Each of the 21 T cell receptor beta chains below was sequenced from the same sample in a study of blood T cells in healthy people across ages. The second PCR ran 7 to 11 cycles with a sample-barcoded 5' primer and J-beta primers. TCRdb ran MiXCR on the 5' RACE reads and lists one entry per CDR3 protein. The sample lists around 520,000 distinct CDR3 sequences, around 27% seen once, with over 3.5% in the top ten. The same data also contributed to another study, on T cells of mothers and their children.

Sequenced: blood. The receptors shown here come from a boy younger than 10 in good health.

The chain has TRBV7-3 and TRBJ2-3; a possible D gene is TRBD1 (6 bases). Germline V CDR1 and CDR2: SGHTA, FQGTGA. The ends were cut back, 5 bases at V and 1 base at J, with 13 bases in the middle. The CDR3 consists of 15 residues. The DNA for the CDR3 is TGTGCCAGCAGCCCCGAGGGGGTTCGCACAGATACGCAGTATTTT. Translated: CASSPEGVRTDTQYF.

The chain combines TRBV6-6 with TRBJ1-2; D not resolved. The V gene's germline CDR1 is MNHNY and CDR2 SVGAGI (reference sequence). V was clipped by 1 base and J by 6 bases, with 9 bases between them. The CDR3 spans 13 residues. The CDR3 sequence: CASSYFDPDGYTF. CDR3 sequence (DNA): TGTGCCAGCAGTTACTTTGACCCGGATGGCTACACCTTC.

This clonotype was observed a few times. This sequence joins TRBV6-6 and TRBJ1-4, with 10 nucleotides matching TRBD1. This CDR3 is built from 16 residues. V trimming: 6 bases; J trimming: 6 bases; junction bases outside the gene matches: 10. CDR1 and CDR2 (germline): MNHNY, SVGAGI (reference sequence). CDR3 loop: CASRRDRGVWDEKLFF. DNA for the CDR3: TGTGCCAGCAGACGGGACAGGGGAGTGTGGGATGAAAAACTGTTTTTT.

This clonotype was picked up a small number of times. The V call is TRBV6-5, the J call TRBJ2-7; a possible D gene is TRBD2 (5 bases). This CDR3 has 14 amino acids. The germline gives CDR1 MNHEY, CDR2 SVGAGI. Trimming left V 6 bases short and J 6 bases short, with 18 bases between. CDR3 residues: CASSRLPRDGEQYF. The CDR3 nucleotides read TGTGCCAGCAGCCGTCTGCCCCGGGATGGCGAGCAGTACTTC.

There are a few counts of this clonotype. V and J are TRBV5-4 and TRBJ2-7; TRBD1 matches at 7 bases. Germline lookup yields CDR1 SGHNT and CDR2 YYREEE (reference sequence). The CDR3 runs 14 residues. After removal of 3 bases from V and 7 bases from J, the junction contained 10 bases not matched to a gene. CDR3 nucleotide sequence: TGTGCCAGCAGCTCCCGGACAGGTTGGCGGGAGCAGTACTTC. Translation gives CASSSRTGWREQYF.

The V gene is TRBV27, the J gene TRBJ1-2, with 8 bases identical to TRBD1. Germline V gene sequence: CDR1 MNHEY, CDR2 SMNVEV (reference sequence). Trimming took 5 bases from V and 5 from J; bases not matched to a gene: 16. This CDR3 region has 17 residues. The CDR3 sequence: CASSPPPGQGSVYGYTF. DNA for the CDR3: TGTGCCAGCAGTCCGCCCCCCGGACAGGGTTCTGTTTATGGCTACACCTTC.

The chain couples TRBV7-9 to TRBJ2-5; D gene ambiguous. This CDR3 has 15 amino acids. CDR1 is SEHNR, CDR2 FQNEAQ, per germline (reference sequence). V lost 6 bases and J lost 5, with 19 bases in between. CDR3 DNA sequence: TGTGCCAGCAGGGGTCGGACCAGTGCGACGGAGACCCAGTACTTC. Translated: CASRGRTSATETQYF.

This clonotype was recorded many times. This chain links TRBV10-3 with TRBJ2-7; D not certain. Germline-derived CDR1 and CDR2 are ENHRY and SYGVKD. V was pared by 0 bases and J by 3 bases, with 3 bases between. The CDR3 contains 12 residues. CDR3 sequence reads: CAISESGYEQYF. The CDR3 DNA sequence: TGTGCCATCAGTGAGTCGGGCTACGAGCAGTACTTC.

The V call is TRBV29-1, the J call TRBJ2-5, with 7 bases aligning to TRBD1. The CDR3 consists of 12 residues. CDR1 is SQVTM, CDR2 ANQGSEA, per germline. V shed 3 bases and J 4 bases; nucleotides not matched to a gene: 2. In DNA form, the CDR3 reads TGCAGCGTTGAGGGACAGTCAGAGACCCAGTACTTC. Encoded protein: CSVEGQSETQYF.

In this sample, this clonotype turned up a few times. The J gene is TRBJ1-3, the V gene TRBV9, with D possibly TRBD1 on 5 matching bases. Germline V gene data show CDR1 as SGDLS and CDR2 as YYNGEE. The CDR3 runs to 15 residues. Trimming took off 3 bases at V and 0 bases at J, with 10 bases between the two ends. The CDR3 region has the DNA TGTGCCAGCAGCGCAACAGGTCTCTCTGGAAACACCATATATTTT. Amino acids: CASSATGLSGNTIYF. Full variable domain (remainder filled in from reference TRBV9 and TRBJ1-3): DSGVTQTPKHLITATGQRVTLRCSPRSGDLSVYWYQQSLDQGLQFLIQYYNGEERAKGNILERFSAQQFPDLHSELNLSSLELGDSALYFCASSATGLSGNTIYFGEGSWLTVV.

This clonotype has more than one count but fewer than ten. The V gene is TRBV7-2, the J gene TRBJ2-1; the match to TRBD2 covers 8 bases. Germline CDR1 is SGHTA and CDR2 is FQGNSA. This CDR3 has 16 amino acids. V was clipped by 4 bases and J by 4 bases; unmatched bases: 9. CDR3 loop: CASSYRGGKIYNEQFF. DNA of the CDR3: TGTGCCAGCAGCTACCGCGGGGGGAAAATTTACAATGAGCAGTTCTTC. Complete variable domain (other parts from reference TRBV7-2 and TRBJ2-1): GAGVSQSPSNKVTEKGKDVELRCDPISGHTALYWYRQSLGQGLEFLIYFQGNSAPDKSGLPSDRFSAERTGGSVSTLTIQRTQQEDSAVYLCASSYRGGKIYNEQFFGPGTRLTVL.

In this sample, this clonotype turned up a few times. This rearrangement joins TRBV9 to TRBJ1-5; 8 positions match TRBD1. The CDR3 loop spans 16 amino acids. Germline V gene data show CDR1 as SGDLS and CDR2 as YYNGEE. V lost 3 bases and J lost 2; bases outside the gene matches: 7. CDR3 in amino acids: CASSANQGAGNQPQHF. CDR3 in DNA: TGTGCCAGCAGCGCGAACCAGGGGGCCGGCAATCAGCCCCAGCATTTT.

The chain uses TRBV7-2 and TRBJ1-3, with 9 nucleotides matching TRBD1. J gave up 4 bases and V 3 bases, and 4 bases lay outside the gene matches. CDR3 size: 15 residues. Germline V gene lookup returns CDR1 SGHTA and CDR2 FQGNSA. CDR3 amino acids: CASSLAGQGGNTIYF. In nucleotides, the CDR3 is TGTGCCAGCAGCTTGGCGGGACAGGGCGGAAACACCATATATTTT.

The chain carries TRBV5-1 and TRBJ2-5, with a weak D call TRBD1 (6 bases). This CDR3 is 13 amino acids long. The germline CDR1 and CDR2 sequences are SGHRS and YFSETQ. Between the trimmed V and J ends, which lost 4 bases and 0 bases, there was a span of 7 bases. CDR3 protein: CASSNRDQETQYF. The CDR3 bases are TGCGCCAGCAGCAACAGGGACCAAGAGACCCAGTACTTC. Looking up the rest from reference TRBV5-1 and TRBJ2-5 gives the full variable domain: KAGVTQTPRYLIKTRGQQVTLSCSPISGHRSVSWYQQTPGQGLQFLFEYFSETQRNKGNFPGRFSGRQFSNSRSEMNVSTLELGDSALYLCASSNRDQETQYFGPGTRLLVL.

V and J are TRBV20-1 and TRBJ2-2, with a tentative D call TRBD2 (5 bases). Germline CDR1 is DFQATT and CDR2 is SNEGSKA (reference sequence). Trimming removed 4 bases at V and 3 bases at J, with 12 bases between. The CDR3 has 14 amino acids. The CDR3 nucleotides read TGCAGTGCTAAGCCGGGGTTGGACACCGGGGAGCTGTTTTTT. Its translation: CSAKPGLDTGELFF.

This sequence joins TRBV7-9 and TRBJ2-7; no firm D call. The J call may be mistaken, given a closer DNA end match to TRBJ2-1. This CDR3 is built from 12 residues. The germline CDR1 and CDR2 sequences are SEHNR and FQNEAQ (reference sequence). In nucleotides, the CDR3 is TGTGCCAGCAGAAACGCGTACGATGAGCAGTTCTTC. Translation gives CASRNAYDEQFF.

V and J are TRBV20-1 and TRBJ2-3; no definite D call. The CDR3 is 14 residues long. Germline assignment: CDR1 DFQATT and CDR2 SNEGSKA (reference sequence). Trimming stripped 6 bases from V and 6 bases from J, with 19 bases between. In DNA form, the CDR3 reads TGCAGTGCCCCCCTGAGCACCAAGGAGGATACGCAGTATTTT. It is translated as CSAPLSTKEDTQYF.

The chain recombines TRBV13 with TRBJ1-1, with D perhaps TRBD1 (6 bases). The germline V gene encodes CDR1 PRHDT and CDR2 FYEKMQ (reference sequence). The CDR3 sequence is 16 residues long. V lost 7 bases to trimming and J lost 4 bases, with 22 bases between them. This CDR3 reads CASTPPWDKQRTEAFF. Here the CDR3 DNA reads TGTGCCAGCACCCCACCGTGGGACAAACAACGCACTGAAGCTTTCTTT.

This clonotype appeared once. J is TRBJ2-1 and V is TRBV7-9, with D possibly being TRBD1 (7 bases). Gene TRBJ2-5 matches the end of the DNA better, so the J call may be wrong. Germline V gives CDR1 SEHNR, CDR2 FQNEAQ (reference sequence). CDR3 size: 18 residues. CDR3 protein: CASSLGGGGRDSSRTQYF. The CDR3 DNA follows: TGTGCCAGCAGCTTAGGAGGAGGAGGGCGGGACAGCAGCAGAACCCAGTACTTC.

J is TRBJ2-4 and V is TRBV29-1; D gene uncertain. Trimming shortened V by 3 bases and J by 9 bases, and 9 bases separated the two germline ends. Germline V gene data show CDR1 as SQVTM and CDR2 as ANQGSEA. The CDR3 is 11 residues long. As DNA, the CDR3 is TGCAGCGTTGAGGTCAGAGGCATTCAGTACTTC. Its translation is CSVEVRGIQYF.

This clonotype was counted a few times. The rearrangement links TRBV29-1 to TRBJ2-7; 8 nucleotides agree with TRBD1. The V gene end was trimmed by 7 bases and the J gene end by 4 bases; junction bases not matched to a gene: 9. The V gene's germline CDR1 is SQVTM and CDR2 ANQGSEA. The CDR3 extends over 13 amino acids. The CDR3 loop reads CSALAGGVYEQYF. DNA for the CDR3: TGCAGCGCCCTGGCAGGGGGCGTTTACGAGCAGTACTTC.